This T cell receptor beta chain was sequenced for a study of cytotoxic CD8 clonotypes in ibrutinib-treated CLL. Study-level findings and limits: Baseline clonality, higher than in age-matched healthy donors, tracked circulating CD8+ T-cell counts.

Method: immunoSEQ multiplex PCR; TCRdb's copy keeps in-frame clones and lacks some. The sample comprises 42,000 or so clones, roughly two thirds of which are singletons, and 6.5% to 8% rests with the top ten. This clone has just one count. Its antigen is as yet unknown. This CDR3 is 13 amino acids long. V lost 2 bases to trimming and J lost 12 bases, with 14 bases between them. Germline CDR1 and CDR2: SGHVS and FNYEAQ. The genes are TRBV7-6 and TRBJ2-1, with D perhaps TRBD2 (7 bases). Sequencing was performed on PBMCs, taken at disease progression, from a patient treated with ibrutinib. This receptor was identified in a human donor with chronic lymphocytic leukemia. The DNA of the CDR3 is TGTGCCAGCAGCTTATGGGGGGGCCGTCGGCAGTTCTTC. This encodes CASSLWGGRRQFF.